Below, one T cell receptor (beta chain) is given with its context. The sample is drawn from a study of technical replicates of blood from a handful of donors. V dropped 8 bases and J dropped 0 bases, with 10 bases sitting between them. CDR3 length: 13 amino acids. Per the germline V gene, CDR1 is MNHEY and CDR2 is SVGAGI. Sequencing used immunoSEQ multiplex PCR; TCRdb keeps in-frame clones, though not all of them. The sample carries roughly 100,000 clones, approximately 95% recorded once. What was sequenced was T cells isolated from PBMCs. The chain has TRBV6-5 and TRBJ2-5; D not certain. The sequence derives from a human donor in good health. CDR3 residues: CASAKLHQETQYF. In DNA, the CDR3 is TGTGCCAGCGCGAAGCTCCACCAAGAGACCCAGTACTTC.